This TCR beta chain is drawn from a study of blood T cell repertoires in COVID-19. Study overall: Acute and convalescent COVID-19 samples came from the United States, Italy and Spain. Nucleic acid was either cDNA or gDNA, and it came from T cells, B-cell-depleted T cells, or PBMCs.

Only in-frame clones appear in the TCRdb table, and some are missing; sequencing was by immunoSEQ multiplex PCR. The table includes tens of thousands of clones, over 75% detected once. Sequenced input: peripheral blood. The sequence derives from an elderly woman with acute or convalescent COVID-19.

CDR3 protein: CSILTGNYGYTF. The CDR3 DNA is TGCAGCATACTTACAGGGAACTATGGCTACACCTTC. The chain couples TRBV29-1 to TRBJ1-2, with a possible D match to TRBD1 (6 bases). The V end was cut by 8 bases, the J end by 2 bases, with 12 bases between. The CDR3 extends over 12 amino acids. Germline values: CDR1 SQVTM, CDR2 ANQGSEA.